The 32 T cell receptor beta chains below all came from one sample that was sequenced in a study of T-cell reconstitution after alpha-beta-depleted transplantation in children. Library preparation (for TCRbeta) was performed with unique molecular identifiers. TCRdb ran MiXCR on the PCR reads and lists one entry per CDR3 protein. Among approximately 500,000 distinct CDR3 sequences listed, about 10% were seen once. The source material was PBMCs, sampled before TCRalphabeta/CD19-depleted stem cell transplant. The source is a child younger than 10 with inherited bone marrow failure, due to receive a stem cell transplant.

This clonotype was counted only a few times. The CDR3 DNA reads TGTGCCTGGAGCATAGGGACAGGGGGCGCCTATGGCTACACCTTC. Translation gives CAWSIGTGGAYGYTF. The chain uses TRBV30 and TRBJ1-2; 12 positions agree with TRBD1. This CDR3 comprises 15 residues. Germline lookup yields CDR1 GTSNPN and CDR2 SVGIG (reference sequence). V was pared by 3 bases and J by 4 bases, with 6 bases of the junction left unmatched.

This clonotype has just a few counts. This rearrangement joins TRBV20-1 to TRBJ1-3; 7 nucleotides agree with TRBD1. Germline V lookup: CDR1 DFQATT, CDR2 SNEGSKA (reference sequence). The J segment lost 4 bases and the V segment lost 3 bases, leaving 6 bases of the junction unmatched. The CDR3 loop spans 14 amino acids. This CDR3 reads CSARVSTGGNTIYF. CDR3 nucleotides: TGCAGTGCTAGGGTTTCGACAGGGGGAAACACCATATATTTT.

Written as DNA, the CDR3 is TGCGCCAGCAGCCAGTCCCTAGCGGCATATGAAGATACGCAGTATTTT. This translates into CASSQSLAAYEDTQYF. The V gene is TRBV4-3, the J gene TRBJ2-3; 7 bases are a match to TRBD2. The CDR3 spans 16 residues. CDR1 and CDR2 from the germline V gene are LGHNA and YSLEER. With 3 bases clipped from V and 5 bases from J, the junction kept 11 bases outside the gene matches.

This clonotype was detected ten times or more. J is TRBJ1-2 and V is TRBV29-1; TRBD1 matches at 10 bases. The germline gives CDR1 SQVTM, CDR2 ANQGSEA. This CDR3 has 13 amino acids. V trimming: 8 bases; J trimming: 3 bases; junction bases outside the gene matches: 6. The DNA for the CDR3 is TGCAGCACGAGGACAGGGGGGGACTATGGCTACACCTTC. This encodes CSTRTGGDYGYTF.

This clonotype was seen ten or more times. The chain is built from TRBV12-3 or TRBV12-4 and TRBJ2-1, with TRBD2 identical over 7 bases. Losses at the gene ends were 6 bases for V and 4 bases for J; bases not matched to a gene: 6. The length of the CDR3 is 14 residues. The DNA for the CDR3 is TGTGCCAGCAGCGGGCTAGCGGTGTACAATGAGCAGTTCTTC. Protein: CASSGLAVYNEQFF.

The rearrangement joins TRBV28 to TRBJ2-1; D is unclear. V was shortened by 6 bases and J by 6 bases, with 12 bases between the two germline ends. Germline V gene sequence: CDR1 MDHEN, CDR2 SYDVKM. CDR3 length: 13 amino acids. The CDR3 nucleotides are TGTGCCAGCAGCCACCCCGTCGGCAATGAGCAGTTCTTC. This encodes CASSHPVGNEQFF.

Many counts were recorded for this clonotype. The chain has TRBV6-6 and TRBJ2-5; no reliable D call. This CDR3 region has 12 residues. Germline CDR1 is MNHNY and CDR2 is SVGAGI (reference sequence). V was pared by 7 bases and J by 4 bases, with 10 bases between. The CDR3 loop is CASTQLGETQYF. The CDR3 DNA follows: TGTGCCAGCACTCAATTGGGAGAGACCCAGTACTTC.

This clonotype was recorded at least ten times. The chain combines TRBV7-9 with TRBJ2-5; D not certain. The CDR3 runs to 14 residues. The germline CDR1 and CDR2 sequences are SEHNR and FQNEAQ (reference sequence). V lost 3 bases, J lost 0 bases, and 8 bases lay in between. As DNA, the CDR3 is TGTGCCAGCAGCTTTCTGTCAGACCAAGAGACCCAGTACTTC. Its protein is CASSFLSDQETQYF.

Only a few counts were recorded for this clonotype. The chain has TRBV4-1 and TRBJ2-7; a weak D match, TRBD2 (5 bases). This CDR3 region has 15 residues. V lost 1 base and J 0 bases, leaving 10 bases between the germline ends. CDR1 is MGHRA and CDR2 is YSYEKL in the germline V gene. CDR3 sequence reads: CASSQGAASSYEQYF. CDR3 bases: TGCGCCAGCAGCCAAGGAGCGGCTAGCTCCTACGAGCAGTACTTC.

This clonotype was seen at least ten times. CDR3 sequence reads: CASSLSPTSGAYNEQFF. CDR3 DNA: TGCGCCAGCAGCTTATCCCCGACTAGCGGAGCCTACAATGAGCAGTTCTTC. The chain couples TRBV5-1 to TRBJ2-1, with 9 bases matching TRBD2. The germline CDR1 and CDR2 sequences are SGHRS and YFSETQ. This CDR3 region has 17 residues. The V and J ends lost 2 bases and 2 bases, in that order; junction bases with no gene match: 8.

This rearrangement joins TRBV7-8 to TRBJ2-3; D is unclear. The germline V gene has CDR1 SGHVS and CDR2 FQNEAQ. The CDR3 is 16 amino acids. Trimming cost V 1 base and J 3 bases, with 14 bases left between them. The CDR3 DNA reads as TGTGCCAGCAGCTTAGTAGCCAGGAGCTATACAGATACGCAGTATTTT. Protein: CASSLVARSYTDTQYF. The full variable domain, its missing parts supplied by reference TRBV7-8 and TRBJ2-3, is GAGVSQSPRYKVAKRGQDVALRCDPISGHVSLFWYQQALGQGPEFLTYFQNEAQLDKSGLPSDRFFAERPEGSVSTLKIQRTQQEDSAVYLCASSLVARSYTDTQYFGPGTRLTVL.

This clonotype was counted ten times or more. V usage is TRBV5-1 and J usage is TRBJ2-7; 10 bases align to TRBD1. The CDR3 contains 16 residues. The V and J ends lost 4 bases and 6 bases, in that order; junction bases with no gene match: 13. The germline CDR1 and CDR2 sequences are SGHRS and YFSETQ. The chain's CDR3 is CASSRAPGQGPFEQYF. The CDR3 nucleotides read TGCGCCAGCAGCCGGGCTCCGGGACAGGGGCCCTTCGAGCAGTACTTC.

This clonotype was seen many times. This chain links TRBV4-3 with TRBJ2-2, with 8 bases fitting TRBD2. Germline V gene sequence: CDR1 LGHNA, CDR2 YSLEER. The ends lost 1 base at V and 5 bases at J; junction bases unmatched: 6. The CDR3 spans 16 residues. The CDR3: CASSQGSGGKTGELFF. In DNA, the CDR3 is TGCGCCAGCAGCCAAGGGTCGGGAGGGAAAACCGGGGAGCTGTTTTTT.

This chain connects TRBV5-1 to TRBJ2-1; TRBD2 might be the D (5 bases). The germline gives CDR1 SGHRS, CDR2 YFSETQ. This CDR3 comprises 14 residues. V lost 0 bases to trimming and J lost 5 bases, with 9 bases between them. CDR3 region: CASSLGSEDNEQFF. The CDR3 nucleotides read TGCGCCAGCAGCTTGGGTAGCGAGGACAATGAGCAGTTCTTC.

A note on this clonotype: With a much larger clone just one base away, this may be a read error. CDR3 sequence reads: CAGSVDGRRPIDTQYF. The CDR3 bases are TGTGCCGGCAGCGTAGACGGCAGGAGGCCCATAGATACGCAGTATTTT. The V and J genes are TRBV9 and TRBJ2-3, with D possibly TRBD2 on 5 matching bases. Germline V gene data show CDR1 as SGDLS and CDR2 as YYNGEE. The CDR3 is 16 residues long.

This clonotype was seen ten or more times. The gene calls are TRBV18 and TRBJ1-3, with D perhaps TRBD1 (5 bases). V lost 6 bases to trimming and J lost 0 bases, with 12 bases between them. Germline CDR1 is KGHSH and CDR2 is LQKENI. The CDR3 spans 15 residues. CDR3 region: CASSRQHRSGNTIYF. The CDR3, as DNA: TGTGCCAGCTCCCGACAGCACCGCTCTGGAAACACCATATATTTT.

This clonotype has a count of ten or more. The CDR3 nucleotides are TGCAGTGCGAAGGGGGAGGCCGGGACTAGCGGCTACGAGCAGTACTTC. Amino acid sequence: CSAKGEAGTSGYEQYF. The chain is built from TRBV20-1 and TRBJ2-7; 11 nucleotides agree with TRBD2. The CDR3 totals 16 residues. The V and J ends lost 6 bases and 3 bases, in that order; junction bases with no gene match: 13. CDR1 and CDR2 from the germline V gene are DFQATT and SNEGSKA (reference sequence).

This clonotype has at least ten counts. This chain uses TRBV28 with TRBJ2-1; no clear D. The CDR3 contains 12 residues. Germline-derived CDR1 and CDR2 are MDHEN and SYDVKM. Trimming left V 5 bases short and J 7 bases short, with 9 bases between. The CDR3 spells CASSPTLNEQFF. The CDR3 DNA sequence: TGTGCCAGCAGTCCAACGTTGAATGAGCAGTTCTTC.

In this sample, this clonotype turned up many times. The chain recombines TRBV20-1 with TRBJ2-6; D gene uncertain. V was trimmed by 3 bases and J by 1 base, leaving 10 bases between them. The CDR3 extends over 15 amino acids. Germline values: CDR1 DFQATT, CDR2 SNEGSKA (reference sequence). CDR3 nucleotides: TGCAGTGCTAGGAACGTAAGGTCTGGGGCCAACGTCCTGACTTTC. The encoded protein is CSARNVRSGANVLTF.

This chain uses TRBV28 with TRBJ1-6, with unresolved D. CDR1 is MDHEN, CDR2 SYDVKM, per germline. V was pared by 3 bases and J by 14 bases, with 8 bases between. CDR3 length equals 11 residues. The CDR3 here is CASSLDGTLHF. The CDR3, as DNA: TGTGCCAGCAGTTTGGACGGTACCCTCCACTTT.

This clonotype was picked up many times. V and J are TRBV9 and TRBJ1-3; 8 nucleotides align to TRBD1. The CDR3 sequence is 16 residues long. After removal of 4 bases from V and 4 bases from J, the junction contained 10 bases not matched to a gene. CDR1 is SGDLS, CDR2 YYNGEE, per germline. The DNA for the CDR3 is TGTGCCAGCAGCACGGACCCGACAGGGGCCGGAAACACCATATATTTT. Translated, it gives CASSTDPTGAGNTIYF. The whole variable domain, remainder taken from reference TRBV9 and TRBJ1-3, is DSGVTQTPKHLITATGQRVTLRCSPRSGDLSVYWYQQSLDQGLQFLIQYYNGEERAKGNILERFSAQQFPDLHSELNLSSLELGDSALYFCASSTDPTGAGNTIYFGEGSWLTVV.

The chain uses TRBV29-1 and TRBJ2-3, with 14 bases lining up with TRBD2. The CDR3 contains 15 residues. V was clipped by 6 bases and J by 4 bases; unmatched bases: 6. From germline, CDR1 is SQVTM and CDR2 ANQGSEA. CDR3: CSVTGTSGSPDTQYF. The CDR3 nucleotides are TGCAGCGTCACTGGGACTAGCGGGAGCCCAGATACGCAGTATTTT.

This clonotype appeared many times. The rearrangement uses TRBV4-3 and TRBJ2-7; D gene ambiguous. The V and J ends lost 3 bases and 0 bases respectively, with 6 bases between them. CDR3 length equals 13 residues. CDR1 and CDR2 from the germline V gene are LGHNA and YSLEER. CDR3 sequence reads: CASSHGPSYEQYF. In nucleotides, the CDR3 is TGCGCCAGCAGCCACGGACCCTCCTACGAGCAGTACTTC.

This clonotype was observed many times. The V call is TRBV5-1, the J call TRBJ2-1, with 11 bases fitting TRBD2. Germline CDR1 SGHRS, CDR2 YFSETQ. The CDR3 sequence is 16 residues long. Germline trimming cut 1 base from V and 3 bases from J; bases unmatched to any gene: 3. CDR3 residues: CASSLLGTSGYNEQFF. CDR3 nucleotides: TGCGCCAGCAGCTTGTTGGGGACTAGCGGCTACAATGAGCAGTTCTTC.

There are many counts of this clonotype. The chain's CDR3 is CASSLGRVYLSGANVLTF. Here the CDR3 DNA reads TGTGCCAGCAGCTTGGGCAGGGTTTACCTCTCTGGGGCCAACGTCCTGACTTTC. The chain is built from TRBV11-2 and TRBJ2-6, with D maybe TRBD1 (5 bases). The CDR3 has 18 amino acids. Trimming removed 3 bases from V and 0 bases from J, with 15 bases in between. In germline, CDR1 is SGHAT, CDR2 FQNNGV.

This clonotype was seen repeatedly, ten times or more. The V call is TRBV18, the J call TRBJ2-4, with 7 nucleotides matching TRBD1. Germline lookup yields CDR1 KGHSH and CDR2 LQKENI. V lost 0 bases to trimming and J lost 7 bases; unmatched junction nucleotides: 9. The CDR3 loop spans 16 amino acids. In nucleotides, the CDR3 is TGTGCCAGCTCACCACCCGATTTGGGACAGTGGAACATTCAGTACTTC. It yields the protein CASSPPDLGQWNIQYF. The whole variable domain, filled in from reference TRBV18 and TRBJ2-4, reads NAGVMQNPRHLVRRRGQEARLRCSPMKGHSHVYWYRQLPEEGLKFMVYLQKENIIDESGMPKERFSAEFPKEGPSILRIQQVVRGDSAAYFCASSPPDLGQWNIQYFGAGTRLSVL.

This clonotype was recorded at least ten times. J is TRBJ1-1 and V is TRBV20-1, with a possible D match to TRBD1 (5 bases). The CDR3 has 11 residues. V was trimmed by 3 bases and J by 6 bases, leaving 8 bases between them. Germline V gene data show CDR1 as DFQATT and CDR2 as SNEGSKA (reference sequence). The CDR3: CSARGRAEAFF. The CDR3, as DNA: TGCAGTGCTAGGGGCAGGGCTGAAGCTTTCTTT.

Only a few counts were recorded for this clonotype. The CDR3 sequence is CASQGRGYEQYF. The CDR3 nucleotides are TGTGCCAGTCAAGGGCGGGGCTACGAGCAGTACTTC. The chain uses TRBV12-3 or TRBV12-4 and TRBJ2-7; D is possibly TRBD2 (6 bases). The CDR3 extends over 12 amino acids. The germline V and J ends were trimmed by 9 bases and 3 bases, with 12 bases remaining between them.

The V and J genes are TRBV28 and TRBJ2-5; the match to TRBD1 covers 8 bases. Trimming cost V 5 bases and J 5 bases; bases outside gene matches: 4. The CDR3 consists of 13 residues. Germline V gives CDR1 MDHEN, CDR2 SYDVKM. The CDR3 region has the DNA TGTGCCAGCAGTCCCCACAGGGGGGAGACCCAGTACTTC. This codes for CASSPHRGETQYF.

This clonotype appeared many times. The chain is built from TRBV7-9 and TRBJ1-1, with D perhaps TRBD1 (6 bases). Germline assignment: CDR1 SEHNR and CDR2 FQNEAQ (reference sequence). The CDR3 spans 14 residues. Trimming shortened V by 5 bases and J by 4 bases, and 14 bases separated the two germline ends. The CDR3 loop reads CASSPGGASTEAFF. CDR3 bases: TGTGCCAGCAGCCCGGGGGGGGCTAGCACTGAAGCTTTCTTT. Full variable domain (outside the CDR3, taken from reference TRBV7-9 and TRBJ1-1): DTGVSQNPRHKITKRGQNVTFRCDPISEHNRLYWYRQTLGQGPEFLTYFQNEAQLEKSRLLSDRFSAERPKGSFSTLEIQRTEQGDSAMYLCASSPGGASTEAFFGQGTRLTVV.

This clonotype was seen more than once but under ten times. The CDR3 is CASSLVSGTAPYNEQFF. The CDR3 DNA reads as TGTGCCAGCAGCTTAGTGTCAGGGACTGCCCCCTACAATGAGCAGTTCTTC. This chain uses TRBV7-2 with TRBJ2-1, with D perhaps matching TRBD2 (6 bases). This CDR3 region has 17 residues. CDR1 and CDR2 (germline): SGHTA, FQGNSA. V lost 1 base, J lost 2 bases, and 15 bases lay in between.

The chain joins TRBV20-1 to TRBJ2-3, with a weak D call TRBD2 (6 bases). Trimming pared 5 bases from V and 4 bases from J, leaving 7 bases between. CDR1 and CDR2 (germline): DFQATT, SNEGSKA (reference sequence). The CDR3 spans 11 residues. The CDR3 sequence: CSAWGADTQYF. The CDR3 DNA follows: TGCAGTGCTTGGGGGGCAGATACGCAGTATTTT.